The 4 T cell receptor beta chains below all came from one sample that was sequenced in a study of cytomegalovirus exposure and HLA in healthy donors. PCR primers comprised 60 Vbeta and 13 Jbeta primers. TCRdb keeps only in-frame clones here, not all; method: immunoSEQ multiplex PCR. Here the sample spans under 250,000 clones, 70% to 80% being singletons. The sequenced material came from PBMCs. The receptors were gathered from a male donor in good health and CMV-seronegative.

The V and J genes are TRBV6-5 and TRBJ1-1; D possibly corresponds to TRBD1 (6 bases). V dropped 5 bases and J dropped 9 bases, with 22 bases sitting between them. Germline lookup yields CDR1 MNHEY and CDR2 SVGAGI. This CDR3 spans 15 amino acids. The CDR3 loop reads CASSRPRDTARQAFF. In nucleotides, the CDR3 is TGTGCCAGCAGTCGACCCCGGGACACCGCCAGACAAGCTTTCTTT.

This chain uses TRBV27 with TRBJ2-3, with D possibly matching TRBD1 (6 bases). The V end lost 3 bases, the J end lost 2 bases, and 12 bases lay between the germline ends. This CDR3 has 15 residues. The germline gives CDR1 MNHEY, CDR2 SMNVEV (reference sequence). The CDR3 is CASSFENRATDTQYF. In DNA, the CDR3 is TGTGCCAGCAGTTTCGAAAACAGGGCCACAGATACGCAGTATTTT.

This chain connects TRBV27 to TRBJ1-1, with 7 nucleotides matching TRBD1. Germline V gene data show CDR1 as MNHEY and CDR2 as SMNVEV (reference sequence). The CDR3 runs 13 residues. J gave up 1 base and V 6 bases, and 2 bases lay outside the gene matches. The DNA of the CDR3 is TGTGCCAGCAGGGACAGGTCGAACACTGAAGCTTTCTTT. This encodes CASRDRSNTEAFF.

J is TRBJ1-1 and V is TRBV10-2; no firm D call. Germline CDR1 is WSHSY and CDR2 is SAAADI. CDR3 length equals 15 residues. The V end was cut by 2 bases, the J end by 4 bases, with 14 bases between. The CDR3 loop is CASSEPFDFITEAFF. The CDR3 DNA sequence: TGCGCCAGCAGTGAGCCCTTCGACTTTATCACTGAAGCTTTCTTT.